These 15 T cell receptor delta chains came from one sample sequenced in a study of gamma-delta chains in newborns, infants, children. TCRdb reran clone calling via CATT on the reads. This sample has roughly 11,000 delta-chain clones, with 3.5% found just once. The sample taken for sequencing was blood. The receptors come from a child who was a newborn, infant or young child, either healthy, febrile or measles-vaccinated (not recorded which).

The chain is built from TRDV3 and TRDJ1; 12 bases map to TRDD3. V lost 2 bases and J lost 3; bases outside the gene matches: 13. Per germline, CDR1 TVYSNPD and CDR2 GDNSRS (reference sequence). The CDR3 has 17 residues. The DNA of the CDR3 is TGTGCCTTTGAACCCACTGGGGGATACCCCCGCTCCGATAAACTCATCTTT. It yields the protein CAFEPTGGYPRSDKLIF.

Remarks on this clone: A junction end diverges from the germline sequence, so it may reflect a read error. The sample holds other DNA sequences that translate to the same CDR3. V usage is TRDV1 and J usage is TRDJ1; perhaps TRDD3 as D (6 bases). The germline gives CDR1 TSWWSYY, CDR2 QGS. CDR3 length equals 18 residues. The CDR3 is CALGETAFLVLGARRLIF. CDR3 nucleotides: TGTGCTCTTGGGGAAACGGCTTTCCTCGTCTTGGGGGCCAGACGACTCATCTTC.

This clone was counted between two and nine times. The V call is TRDV1, the J call TRDJ1; TRDD3 agrees at 10 bases. Germline values: CDR1 TSWWSYY, CDR2 QGS. V lost 6 bases, J lost 0 bases, and 16 bases stayed unmatched. This CDR3 has 19 amino acids. The CDR3 protein is CALGRAFFGGYQYTDKLIF. The CDR3 bases are TGTGCTCTTGGCCGAGCATTCTTTGGGGGATACCAGTACACCGATAAACTCATCTTT.

The chain combines TRDV2 with TRDJ1, with 12 bases fitting TRDD3. Germline V gene sequence: CDR1 GEAIGNYY, CDR2 EKD. This CDR3 is 22 amino acids long. J gave up 0 bases and V 0 bases, and 19 bases lay outside the gene matches. CDR3 loop: CACDTVRPELGDTSRYTDKLIF. The CDR3 bases are TGTGCCTGTGACACCGTTCGGCCCGAACTGGGGGATACTAGTCGGTACACCGATAAACTCATCTTT.

This clone is labeled medium-sized. This rearrangement joins TRDV2 to TRDJ1, with D possibly being TRDD3 (5 bases). Germline V lookup: CDR1 GEAIGNYY, CDR2 EKD. V lost 3 bases and J 0 bases, leaving 19 bases between the germline ends. This CDR3 is built from 17 residues. CDR3 nucleotides: TGTGCCTGTGACGCTGTAACGGGGGCACCGTACACCGATAAACTCATCTTT. Amino acids: CACDAVTGAPYTDKLIF.

The chain combines TRDV3 with TRDJ1; TRDD2 is a possible D gene (6 bases). The germline V and J ends were trimmed by 4 bases and 0 bases, with 21 bases remaining between them. The CDR3 sequence is 16 residues long. CDR1 and CDR2 from the germline V gene are TVYSNPD and GDNSRS (reference sequence). DNA of the CDR3: TGTGCCTCAGCGGCCTTCCCCGGGGGGTACACCGATAAACTCATCTTT. As protein: CASAAFPGGYTDKLIF.

A word on this clone: A far larger clone is a single base away, which makes a read error likely. The sample has other DNA sequences that encode this CDR3 too. The chain has TRDV2 and TRDJ1; 12 nucleotides line up with TRDD3. V lost 0 bases, J lost 0 bases, and 7 bases stayed unmatched. The CDR3 length is 18 residues. Germline V lookup: CDR1 GEAIGNYY, CDR2 EKD. The CDR3 bases are TGTGCCTGTGACACCGTAAGGCTGGGGGATACGCACACCGATAAACTCATCTTT. It is translated as CACDTVRLGDTHTDKLIF.

The J gene was identified as TRDJ1, and no V gene was called; the table's D call TRDD3 went unverified against the DNA. This CDR3 is built from 23 residues. DNA for the CDR3: TGTGCTCTTGGGTTTTCTCGCCCATTCAATTACTGGGGGACAACCCCGTACACCGATAAACTCATCTTT. It is translated as CALGFSRPFNYWGTTPYTDKLIF.

As regards this clone: The protein here is the DNA translation, as the TCRdb protein differs from it at residue 3. V usage is TRDV3 and J usage is TRDJ1, with 7 bases fitting TRDD3. V shed 4 bases and J 0 bases; nucleotides not matched to a gene: 17. The CDR3 is 17 residues long. The germline V gene has CDR1 TVYSNPD and CDR2 GDNSRS (reference sequence). The CDR3 protein is CASMERGYEDYTDKLIF. CDR3 nucleotides: TGTGCCTCTATGGAGAGGGGATATGAGGACTACACCGATAAACTCATCTTT.

Note on this clone: With only one base between it and a far larger clone, this is likely a read error. Within the sample, other DNA sequences also encode this same CDR3. V gene TRDV2 combines with J gene TRDJ1, with 12 nucleotides matching TRDD3. The germline V gene has CDR1 GEAIGNYY and CDR2 EKD. This CDR3 has 17 amino acids. The CDR3 here is CACDTLRVLGDTVSLIF. The CDR3 coding sequence is TGCGCCTGTGACACCCTGCGCGTACTGGGGGATACTGTCTCCCTCATCTTT.

This clone has only a few counts. The rearrangement joins TRDV1 to TRDJ1, with TRDD3 matching 11 bases. V shed 3 bases, J shed 7 bases, and the junction held 22 bases outside the gene matches. The germline V gene encodes CDR1 TSWWSYY and CDR2 QGS. The CDR3 sequence is 20 residues long. CDR3 nucleotides: TGTGCTCTTGGGGATTATAAGGTTCCAGTACTGGGGGATAGATGGGCTAAACTCATCTTT. Its protein product is CALGDYKVPVLGDRWAKLIF.

Details on this clone: This may come from a read error, since a much larger clone is one base off. The same CDR3 can be traced to other DNA sequences in this sample. The CDR3 loop is CACDTGGYTGSSWDTRQMFF. DNA of the CDR3: TGTGCCTGTGACACTGGGGGGTACACGGGAAGCTCCTGGGACACCCGACAGATGTTTTTC. The V call is TRDV2, the J call TRDJ3; possibly TRDD3 for D (6 bases). The CDR3 runs to 20 residues. Germline-derived CDR1 and CDR2 are GEAIGNYY and EKD. Trimming cost V 1 base and J 0 bases, with 18 bases left between them.

This clone appeared a few times. V and J are TRDV1 and TRDJ1; no reliable D call. Trimming took 5 bases from V and 1 from J, leaving 23 bases between them. CDR3 length equals 18 residues. Germline assignment: CDR1 TSWWSYY and CDR2 QGS. The CDR3: CALGTEWASRDSTDKLIF. In DNA, the CDR3 is TGTGCTCTTGGGACCGAATGGGCCTCGAGAGACAGCACCGATAAACTCATCTTT.

This clone was picked up a small number of times. This likely came from a read error, as a far larger clone is one base away. The sample contains more than one DNA sequence encoding this CDR3. V and J are TRDV2 and TRDJ1; possibly TRDD1 for D (5 bases). The germline gives CDR1 GEAIGNYY, CDR2 EKD. V lost 1 base, J lost 0 bases, and 20 bases lay in between. This CDR3 is built from 18 residues. The CDR3 nucleotides are TGTGCCTGTGACACTCTCGGAAATGCCAGACCTGACACCGATAAACTCATCTTT. Amino acids: CACDTLGNARPDTDKLIF.

This clone was counted only a few times. CDR3 bases: TGTGCCTTCCCTACCCTTCCACGCCTTATTTTCTGGGGGATACAATACACCGATAAACTCATCTTT. This codes for CAFPTLPRLIFWGIQYTDKLIF. The chain carries TRDV3 and TRDJ1, with 11 positions matching TRDD3. The CDR3 contains 22 residues. Germline-derived CDR1 and CDR2 are TVYSNPD and GDNSRS (reference sequence). V lost 3 bases and J lost 0; bases outside the gene matches: 27.